These 13 T cell receptor beta chains were sequenced from one sample in a study of T cells in Graves' hyperthyroidism and ophthalmopathy. It was RNA transcripts that yielded the amplified TCR beta CDR3 regions. Primed by the HTBI set, a first-round RT-PCR was run on the TCR CDR3. Using its own MiXCR run on the multiplex PCR reads, TCRdb lists one record per CDR3 protein. The sample has 450,000 to 550,000 distinct CDR3 sequences; around 24% are singletons. The sequenced sample consisted of blood. Source of these receptors: a woman aged 25 to 45 with Graves' ophthalmopathy.

The chain carries TRBV2 and TRBJ2-4, with 9 bases fitting TRBD1. The CDR3 loop spans 16 amino acids. The V gene's germline CDR1 is SNHLY and CDR2 FYNNEI. The trim removed 6 bases at V and 8 bases at J, leaving 14 bases unmatched. This CDR3 is CASSGGARDREDIQYF. The CDR3 coding sequence is TGTGCCAGCAGCGGAGGAGCCCGGGACAGGGAGGACATTCAGTACTTC.

The chain joins TRBV6-5 to TRBJ1-1; 8 nucleotides align to TRBD1. After removal of 2 bases from V and 1 base from J, the junction contained 6 bases not matched to a gene. The CDR3 spans 16 residues. Per the germline V gene, CDR1 is MNHEY and CDR2 is SVGAGI. The CDR3 DNA follows: TGTGCCAGCAGTTACGTCTCGGGACAGGAGAACACTGAAGCTTTCTTT. Amino acid sequence: CASSYVSGQENTEAFF.

This clonotype was seen only once. The V gene is TRBV20-1, the J gene TRBJ1-2; no firm D call. CDR3 length: 14 amino acids. V lost 3 bases, J lost 6 bases, and 17 bases lay in between. Germline loops: CDR1 DFQATT, CDR2 SNEGSKA (reference sequence). This CDR3 reads CSASERAGKNGYTF. CDR3 coding DNA: TGCAGTGCTAGTGAGAGGGCCGGAAAAAATGGCTACACCTTC.

This clonotype was found a few times. The rearrangement links TRBV5-1 to TRBJ1-1; no clear D gene. CDR1 is SGHRS, CDR2 YFSETQ, per germline. This CDR3 is built from 15 residues. The ends were cut back, 3 bases at V and 5 bases at J, with 17 bases in the middle. CDR3 nucleotide sequence: TGCGCCAGCAGCTCACCCCGCGGAGGGCGGACTGAAGCTTTCTTT. It encodes CASSSPRGGRTEAFF.

Many counts were recorded for this clonotype. The chain joins TRBV7-8 to TRBJ1-2; a weak D match, TRBD1 (6 bases). The germline V gene has CDR1 SGHVS and CDR2 FQNEAQ. The CDR3 totals 13 residues. V lost 4 bases and J lost 6, with 12 bases in between. DNA of the CDR3: TGTGCCAGCAGCTCTTGGACAGCGGATGGCTACACCTTC. Translation: CASSSWTADGYTF.

This clonotype has at least ten counts. DNA for the CDR3: TGCAGTGCTAGAGGAGAGGGAAATCAGCCCCAGCATTTT. As protein: CSARGEGNQPQHF. The chain is built from TRBV20-1 and TRBJ1-5; D is unclear. CDR1 and CDR2 from the germline V gene are DFQATT and SNEGSKA (reference sequence). This CDR3 is built from 13 residues. V was cut by 1 base and J by 4 bases, with 8 bases left in between.

The V and J genes are TRBV11-2 and TRBJ1-1; D is uncertain. Germline CDR1 SGHAT, CDR2 FQNNGV. Trimming cost V 5 bases and J 0 bases, with 19 bases left between them. This CDR3 spans 17 amino acids. The CDR3 spells CASSTPASTAMNTEAFF. DNA for the CDR3: TGTGCCAGCAGCACCCCCGCGTCCACAGCCATGAACACTGAAGCTTTCTTT.

This clonotype was recorded once. This sequence joins TRBV19 and TRBJ1-2; TRBD1 matches 9 bases. V gave up 9 bases and J gave up 3 bases; unmatched junction bases: 17. CDR3 length: 17 residues. Per germline, CDR1 LNHDA and CDR2 SQIVND (reference sequence). This chain's CDR3 is CASTGLPGTGSYYGYTF. In nucleotides, the CDR3 is TGTGCCAGCACTGGCCTACCCGGGACAGGGTCGTACTATGGCTACACCTTC.

This chain connects TRBV6-1 to TRBJ2-7; TRBD2 matches at 12 bases. After removal of 6 bases from V and 5 bases from J, the junction contained 8 bases not matched to a gene. This CDR3 comprises 15 residues. CDR1 and CDR2 from the germline V gene are MNHNS and SASEGT. CDR3 sequence: CASRTSGSRYDEQYF. CDR3 DNA sequence: TGTGCCAGCAGGACTAGCGGGAGTCGCTACGACGAGCAGTACTTC.

This clonotype has a count of ten or more. The V call is TRBV19, the J call TRBJ1-2; 12 bases fit TRBD1. CDR3 length: 14 amino acids. In germline, CDR1 is LNHDA, CDR2 SQIVND (reference sequence). J was trimmed by 6 bases and V by 5 bases; bases with no gene match: 4. The CDR3 sequence is CASSPGTGGDGYTF. The CDR3 region has the DNA TGTGCCAGTAGTCCCGGGACAGGGGGCGATGGCTACACCTTC.

This clonotype has just a few counts. V and J are TRBV2 and TRBJ2-7, with TRBD2 matching over 9 bases. V trimming: 5 bases; J trimming: 2 bases; junction bases outside the gene matches: 4. Germline CDR1 reads SNHLY; CDR2 reads FYNNEI. This CDR3 region has 14 residues. Here the CDR3 DNA reads TGTGCCAGCAGTTCGCGGGGGGGACCCTACGAGCAGTACTTC. Protein product: CASSSRGGPYEQYF.

The V and J genes are TRBV11-2 and TRBJ1-2, with 7 bases matching TRBD1. Trimming took 0 bases from V and 5 from J; bases not matched to a gene: 12. The CDR3 loop spans 17 amino acids. CDR1 and CDR2 from the germline V gene are SGHAT and FQNNGV. CDR3 DNA: TGTGCCAGCAGCTTAGATCATTGGGACAGCCCCCTGTATGGCTACACCTTC. Encoded protein: CASSLDHWDSPLYGYTF.

This clonotype was picked up a small number of times. The chain joins TRBV28 to TRBJ2-7; 8 bases line up with TRBD1. Germline lookup yields CDR1 MDHEN and CDR2 SYDVKM. The V gene end was trimmed by 10 bases and the J gene end by 5 bases; junction bases not matched to a gene: 7. This CDR3 contains 12 residues. The CDR3 region has the DNA TGTGCCACCCGGGACAGGCCCAACGAGCAGTACTTC. Translated, it gives CATRDRPNEQYF. Combining the CDR3 with reference TRBV28 and TRBJ2-7 gives the whole variable domain DVKVTQSSRYLVKRTGEKVFLECVQDMDHENMFWYRQDPGLGLRLIYFSYDVKMKEKGDIPEGYSVSREKKERFSLILESASTNQTSMYLCATRDRPNEQYFGPGTRLTVT.